One and the same sample provided the 23 T cell receptor beta chains below, sequenced in a study of blood T cell repertoires in COVID-19. Some clones are missing from TCRdb's copy, which holds only in-frame ones; the method was immunoSEQ multiplex PCR. The data show some 61,000 clones, with around 89% seen just once and approximately 1.5% held by the top ten. The sequenced sample consisted of peripheral blood. All receptors come from a man aged 60 to 69 with acute or convalescent COVID-19.

This chain connects TRBV19 to TRBJ1-4; TRBD1 is a possible D gene (6 bases). Trimming shortened V by 5 bases and J by 7 bases, and 20 bases separated the two germline ends. The CDR3 contains 16 residues. The germline CDR1 and CDR2 sequences are LNHDA and SQIVND (reference sequence). The DNA of the CDR3 is TGTGCCAGTAGTGCCCGGACAGAGCCAGGTTTTGAAAAACTGTTTTTT. Translated: CASSARTEPGFEKLFF.

The chain links TRBV7-9 to TRBJ2-7; D is possibly TRBD1 (5 bases). This CDR3 region has 12 residues. The V gene's germline CDR1 is SEHNR and CDR2 FQNEAQ (reference sequence). V dropped 1 base and J dropped 7 bases, with 8 bases sitting between them. Written as DNA, the CDR3 is TGTGCCAGCAGCTTAGAACACAGGGAGCAGTACTTC. As protein: CASSLEHREQYF. Full variable domain (outside the CDR3, taken from reference TRBV7-9 and TRBJ2-7): DTGVSQNPRHKITKRGQNVTFRCDPISEHNRLYWYRQTLGQGPEFLTYFQNEAQLEKSRLLSDRFSAERPKGSFSTLEIQRTEQGDSAMYLCASSLEHREQYFGPGTRLTVT.

V and J are TRBV9 and TRBJ2-5, with 7 positions matching TRBD1. Germline assignment: CDR1 SGDLS and CDR2 YYNGEE. V dropped 4 bases and J dropped 2; count of bases not matched to a gene: 8. This CDR3 region has 15 residues. CDR3 nucleotides: TGTGCCAGCAGCCCTCGGGACAGCATACAAGAGACCCAGTACTTC. Amino acid sequence: CASSPRDSIQETQYF.

The chain joins TRBV19 to TRBJ1-5; 7 bases align to TRBD1. Germline CDR1 and CDR2: LNHDA and SQIVND (reference sequence). The CDR3 runs to 14 residues. J lost 1 base, V lost 6 bases, and 3 bases had no gene match. DNA of the CDR3: TGTGCCAGTAGGCGACAGGGAAGCAATCAGCCCCAGCATTTT. Translated: CASRRQGSNQPQHF.

The rearrangement links TRBV6-5 to TRBJ2-5; TRBD2 is a possible D gene (5 bases). V lost 7 bases and J lost 4, with 16 bases in between. The germline V gene encodes CDR1 MNHEY and CDR2 SVGAGI. The CDR3 is made up of 14 amino acids. The CDR3 DNA follows: TGTGCCAGCAAACGGACCCGAGGGAGAGAGACCCAGTACTTC. Its protein is CASKRTRGRETQYF.

Comments on this clone: The junction departs from the called germline gene at one end, perhaps through a read error. This chain's CDR3 is CASSLAGPGSIYKQYF. The CDR3 nucleotides are TGTGCCAGCAGCTTAGCGGGCCCAGGTTCTATCTACAAGCAGTACTTC. The rearrangement joins TRBV7-8 to TRBJ2-7; no definite D call. The CDR3 runs 16 residues. Germline lookup yields CDR1 SGHVS and CDR2 FQNEAQ.

The rearrangement joins TRBV5-4 to TRBJ2-1, with D maybe TRBD2 (7 bases). Germline CDR1 and CDR2: SGHNT and YYREEE (reference sequence). The CDR3 totals 14 residues. V lost 2 bases and J lost 4, with 10 bases in between. CDR3 residues: CASSLGGDYNEQFF. CDR3 nucleotide sequence: TGTGCCAGCAGCTTAGGGGGGGATTACAATGAGCAGTTCTTC.

The gene calls are TRBV15 and TRBJ2-1; 7 nucleotides match TRBD1. Germline V gene sequence: CDR1 LNHNV, CDR2 YYDKDF (reference sequence). There are 15 residues in the CDR3. The V and J ends lost 1 base and 4 bases, in that order; junction bases with no gene match: 4. CDR3 bases: TGTGCCACCAGCAGAGCCAGGACAGGATACAATGAGCAGTTCTTC. Encoded protein: CATSRARTGYNEQFF.

The table lists this clone with a count of one. V usage is TRBV4-1 and J usage is TRBJ2-3; maybe TRBD1 (6 bases). CDR3 length: 16 residues. Germline V CDR1 and CDR2: MGHRA, YSYEKL. V gave up 4 bases and J gave up 0 bases, with 14 bases separating them. The CDR3 region has the DNA TGCGCCAGCAGCCTCACGAGAACAGGGAGCACAGATACGCAGTATTTT. Its protein product is CASSLTRTGSTDTQYF.

This clone was observed once. This chain links TRBV5-1 with TRBJ1-2; D call uncertain. This CDR3 spans 15 amino acids. V was cut by 0 bases and J by 0 bases, with 9 bases left in between. CDR1 is SGHRS and CDR2 is YFSETQ in the germline V gene. The CDR3 sequence: CASSLASTANYGYTF. In nucleotides, the CDR3 is TGCGCCAGCAGCTTGGCATCCACGGCTAACTATGGCTACACCTTC. Full variable domain (rest looked up from reference TRBV5-1 and TRBJ1-2): KAGVTQTPRYLIKTRGQQVTLSCSPISGHRSVSWYQQTPGQGLQFLFEYFSETQRNKGNFPGRFSGRQFSNSRSEMNVSTLELGDSALYLCASSLASTANYGYTFGSGTRLTVV.

The gene calls are TRBV3-1 (or the pseudogene TRBV3-2) and TRBJ1-6; TRBD1 matches at 11 bases. Per germline, CDR1 LGHDT and CDR2 YNNKEL (reference sequence). This CDR3 contains 15 residues. V was clipped by 4 bases and J by 9 bases; unmatched bases: 5. Here the CDR3 reads CASSPRTGGVSPLHF. The CDR3, as DNA: TGTGCCAGCAGCCCCCGGACAGGGGGCGTTTCACCCCTCCACTTT.

The rearrangement uses TRBV19 and TRBJ1-1, with D perhaps TRBD1 (6 bases). CDR1 and CDR2 from the germline V gene are LNHDA and SQIVND (reference sequence). Trimming stripped 4 bases from V and 5 bases from J, with 14 bases between. The CDR3 contains 14 residues. Here the CDR3 DNA reads TGTGCCAGTAGTACCCCCGGGGGGCGAACTGAAGCTTTCTTT. Its translation: CASSTPGGRTEAFF. Full variable domain (rest looked up from reference TRBV19 and TRBJ1-1): DGGITQSPKYLFRKEGQNVTLSCEQNLNHDAMYWYRQDPGQGLRLIYYSQIVNDFQKGDIAEGYSVSREKKESFPLTVTSAQKNPTAFYLCASSTPGGRTEAFFGQGTRLTVV.

This clone was observed a single time. The chain recombines TRBV7-9 with TRBJ2-5; D remains ambiguous. CDR3 length equals 10 residues. The ends were cut back, 7 bases at V and 4 bases at J, with 4 bases in the middle. Germline V gene data show CDR1 as SEHNR and CDR2 as FQNEAQ (reference sequence). In nucleotides, the CDR3 is TGTGCCAGCATCGGAGAGACCCAGTACTTC. Its translation is CASIGETQYF. Together with reference TRBV7-9 and TRBJ2-5, the CDR3 gives the full variable domain: DTGVSQNPRHKITKRGQNVTFRCDPISEHNRLYWYRQTLGQGPEFLTYFQNEAQLEKSRLLSDRFSAERPKGSFSTLEIQRTEQGDSAMYLCASIGETQYFGPGTRLLVL.

This chain connects TRBV11-3 to TRBJ2-1, with 7 bases aligning to TRBD1. Trimming removed 2 bases from V and 4 bases from J; junction bases left unmatched: 5. CDR3 size: 15 residues. Germline V gene lookup returns CDR1 SGHNT and CDR2 YENEEA. In DNA, the CDR3 is TGTGCCAGCAGCTTAACCCAGGGGGATTACAATGAGCAGTTCTTC. Amino acids: CASSLTQGDYNEQFF.

For the CDR3, the DNA is TGTGCCAGCAGTTTAGGACACTCCTATGGCTACACCTTC. Its protein is CASSLGHSYGYTF. The gene calls are TRBV12-3 or TRBV12-4 and TRBJ1-2, with D uncertain. The CDR3 length is 13 residues. Trimming stripped 1 base from V and 4 bases from J, with 7 bases between.

The genes are TRBV14 and TRBJ2-7; D may be TRBD2 (6 bases). The V and J ends lost 1 base and 5 bases respectively, with 9 bases between them. CDR1 is SGHDN and CDR2 is FVKESK in the germline V gene. The CDR3 spans 13 residues. The CDR3 sequence is CASSQAGVDEQYF. The CDR3 region has the DNA TGTGCCAGCAGCCAAGCGGGGGTGGACGAGCAGTACTTC.

This chain links TRBV7-9 with TRBJ1-6; TRBD1 aligns across 7 bases. Germline V CDR1 and CDR2: SEHNR, FQNEAQ (reference sequence). Trimming took 4 bases from V and 7 from J; bases not matched to a gene: 7. The CDR3 has 15 residues. As DNA, the CDR3 is TGTGCCAGCAGCTCATCGACAGGGCCCAATTCACCCCTCCACTTT. Amino acids: CASSSSTGPNSPLHF. The entire variable domain, with the rest obtained from reference TRBV7-9 and TRBJ1-6, is as follows: DTGVSQNPRHKITKRGQNVTFRCDPISEHNRLYWYRQTLGQGPEFLTYFQNEAQLEKSRLLSDRFSAERPKGSFSTLEIQRTEQGDSAMYLCASSSSTGPNSPLHFGNGTRLTVT.

V and J are TRBV19 and TRBJ2-7; weak D call: TRBD1 (5 bases). Germline V gene sequence: CDR1 LNHDA, CDR2 SQIVND (reference sequence). The V end lost 5 bases, the J end lost 1 base, and 9 bases lay between the germline ends. The CDR3 has 13 amino acids. This chain's CDR3 is CASSVQGSYEQYF. In nucleotides, the CDR3 is TGTGCCAGTAGTGTCCAGGGATCCTACGAGCAGTACTTC.

The chain is built from TRBV7-8 and TRBJ1-1; no reliable D call. Per germline, CDR1 SGHVS and CDR2 FQNEAQ. The V end was cut by 1 base, the J end by 4 bases, with 4 bases between. The CDR3 length is 12 residues. DNA for the CDR3: TGTGCCAGCAGCTTAGGGGCCACTGAAGCTTTCTTT. This sequence encodes CASSLGATEAFF.

The CDR3 reads CASRPGGTGELFF. The CDR3, as DNA: TGTGCCAGCAGGCCGGGGGGCACCGGGGAGCTGTTTTTT. This chain uses TRBV7-2 with TRBJ2-2, with 7 nucleotides matching TRBD2. There are 13 residues in the CDR3. The ends lost 6 bases at V and 4 bases at J; junction bases unmatched: 2. Germline V CDR1 and CDR2: SGHTA, FQGNSA.

The V call is TRBV7-9, the J call TRBJ2-1; tentatively, D is TRBD2 (5 bases). Deletions cut 4 bases from V and 15 bases from J, with 16 bases between. Germline V CDR1 and CDR2: SEHNR, FQNEAQ (reference sequence). This CDR3 contains 12 residues. The CDR3 protein is CASSSKAGLAFF. Written as DNA, the CDR3 is TGTGCCAGCAGCTCCAAAGCCGGACTCGCGTTCTTC.

As to this clone: Other DNA sequences in the sample encode the same CDR3. This chain joins TRBV9 and TRBJ2-7, with 11 bases identical to TRBD1. Germline CDR1 reads SGDLS; CDR2 reads YYNGEE. The V gene end was trimmed by 3 bases and the J gene end by 4 bases; junction bases not matched to a gene: 6. The CDR3 covers 15 residues. The CDR3 region is CASSEGTGGLYEQYF. CDR3 DNA: TGTGCCAGCAGCGAGGGGACAGGGGGTTTGTACGAGCAGTACTTC.

The V and J genes are TRBV10-3 and TRBJ2-7, with D maybe TRBD1 (6 bases). Deletions cut 5 bases from V and 0 bases from J, with 11 bases between. CDR1 ENHRY and CDR2 SYGVKD come from the germline V gene. This CDR3 is 14 amino acids long. In DNA form, the CDR3 reads TGTGCCATCAGTCCAGGACAGAGCTCCTACGAGCAGTACTTC. Translating gives CAISPGQSSYEQYF.